The 2 T cell receptor beta chains reported below all come from one sample, sequenced in a study of cytomegalovirus exposure and HLA in healthy donors. The PCR ran on 60 Vbeta and 13 Jbeta primers. Produced via immunoSEQ multiplex PCR; TCRdb's table is partial and in-frame only. The sample records some 190,000 clones, approximately 90% being singletons. The specimen sequenced was PBMCs. The receptors originated from a boy aged 2 to 10 in good health and CMV-seronegative.

The rearrangement links TRBV5-1 to TRBJ1-1; 8 bases line up with TRBD1. Per the germline V gene, CDR1 is SGHRS and CDR2 is YFSETQ. This CDR3 has 15 residues. The junction had 4 bases not matched to a gene; V was cut back by 3 bases and J by 0 bases. Here the CDR3 reads CASSWTGTVNTEAFF. CDR3 nucleotide sequence: TGCGCCAGCAGCTGGACAGGGACGGTGAACACTGAAGCTTTCTTT.

The chain recombines TRBV28 with TRBJ2-7; the D gene is possibly TRBD1 (5 bases). The V gene lost 8 bases and the J gene lost 6 bases, with 17 bases spanning the gap. CDR1 MDHEN and CDR2 SYDVKM come from the germline V gene. The CDR3 consists of 13 residues. The CDR3 protein is CASSRPLGLEQYF. The DNA of the CDR3 is TGTGCCAGCTCGCGTCCCCTGGGGCTCGAGCAGTACTTC.